These 2 T cell receptor beta chains came from one sample sequenced in a study of early T cells in non-severe SARS-CoV-2 infection. MiXCR, run by TCRdb on the 5' RACE reads, gives a single entry per CDR3 protein. The sample contains about 55,000 distinct CDR3 sequences, 12% of which appear only once. The sequenced sample was whole blood. The receptor source for this set is an adult who was a healthcare worker with PCR-confirmed SARS-CoV-2 infection or an uninfected control (not recorded which).

The table lists this clonotype with a few counts. The gene calls are TRBV7-8 and TRBJ1-3; maybe TRBD1 (5 bases). In germline, CDR1 is SGHVS, CDR2 FQNEAQ. The V end lost 1 base, the J end lost 3 bases, and 13 bases lay between the germline ends. The CDR3 totals 16 residues. CDR3 in amino acids: CASSLGQGVGGNTIYF. CDR3 nucleotide sequence: TGTGCCAGCAGCTTAGGGCAGGGAGTCGGTGGAAACACCATATATTTT.

This chain connects TRBV7-2 to TRBJ2-5; D gene unclear. The germline CDR1 and CDR2 sequences are SGHTA and FQGNSA. The CDR3 is made up of 13 amino acids. V shed 7 bases and J shed 5 bases, with 14 bases lying between them. This CDR3 reads CASTKAGVETQYF. The CDR3 DNA follows: TGTGCCAGCACCAAGGCTGGGGTCGAGACCCAGTACTTC.